These 5 T cell receptor beta chains were sequenced from one sample in a study of cytomegalovirus exposure and HLA in healthy donors (dated by TCRdb to between 2016 and 2019). Receptor libraries were prepared by the immunoSEQ multiplex PCR assay. For the multiplex PCR, a mixture combining 60 forward primers for TCR Vbeta segments and 13 reverse primers for TCR Jbeta segments was used. Held by TCRdb, this immuneACCESS table contains in-frame sequences only and omits some clones. Under half of the omission traces to an unresolved V gene where checked; the cause of the rest is unknown. The data table for this sample lists 40,000 to 45,000 clones. The ten most abundant clones make up 6.2% of the sample. Sequenced input: PBMCs. Receptors originate from a man aged 25 to 40 in good health and CMV-seronegative.

This chain connects TRBV7-9 to TRBJ2-5, with 8 bases lining up with TRBD2. Germline V CDR1 and CDR2: SEHNR, FQNEAQ (reference sequence). The CDR3 totals 16 residues. V gave up 6 bases and J gave up 4 bases; unmatched junction bases: 13. The CDR3 bases are TGTGCCAGCAGAACACCCGGGGGGGCCGGGGGAGAGACCCAGTACTTC. Its translation is CASRTPGGAGGETQYF.

The chain has TRBV7-9 and TRBJ2-3; possibly TRBD1 for D (6 bases). V was cut by 0 bases and J by 3 bases, with 13 bases left in between. This CDR3 region has 16 residues. The germline CDR1 and CDR2 sequences are SEHNR and FQNEAQ (reference sequence). CDR3 sequence: CASSLAAGVGTDTQYF. The CDR3 nucleotides are TGTGCCAGCAGCTTAGCGGCAGGGGTGGGGACAGATACGCAGTATTTT.

V gene TRBV4-2 combines with J gene TRBJ2-4, with D hard to call. This CDR3 has 17 residues. Trimming cost V 0 bases and J 2 bases, with 14 bases left between them. Germline loops: CDR1 LGHNA, CDR2 YNFKEQ. CDR3: CASSQDRQRSTKNIQYF. For the CDR3, the DNA is TGTGCCAGCAGCCAAGATCGGCAAAGGAGTACCAAAAACATTCAGTACTTC.

The rearrangement joins TRBV13 to TRBJ2-3, with 10 nucleotides matching TRBD2. The CDR3 length is 18 residues. Per the germline V gene, CDR1 is PRHDT and CDR2 is FYEKMQ (reference sequence). Trimming cost V 2 bases and J 2 bases; bases outside gene matches: 10. DNA for the CDR3: TGTGCCAGCAGCTTAACCTCAGGACTAGCGGAACCCACAGATACGCAGTATTTT. It is translated as CASSLTSGLAEPTDTQYF.

CDR3 loop: CASSQLAGVYNEQFF. Written as DNA, the CDR3 is TGTGCCAGCAGCCAATTGGCAGGGGTTTACAATGAGCAGTTCTTC. The chain couples TRBV7-9 to TRBJ2-1, with D maybe TRBD1 (6 bases). The CDR3 sequence is 15 residues long. V gave up 5 bases and J gave up 4 bases, with 15 bases separating them. The V gene's germline CDR1 is SEHNR and CDR2 FQNEAQ (reference sequence). The complete variable domain, with remaining parts taken from reference TRBV7-9 and TRBJ2-1, reads DTGVSQNPRHKITKRGQNVTFRCDPISEHNRLYWYRQTLGQGPEFLTYFQNEAQLEKSRLLSDRFSAERPKGSFSTLEIQRTEQGDSAMYLCASSQLAGVYNEQFFGPGTRLTVL.